The 3 T cell receptor beta chains below all came from one sample that was sequenced in a study of long-term antiretroviral therapy in people with HIV (dated by TCRdb to 2021 to 2024). The immunoSEQ hsTCRB v3.0 assay was used at survey level resolution to sequence the TRB variable region. What TCRdb holds here is the immuneACCESS table cut down to in-frame rearrangements. Part of the clones is not present; checked against another copy, under half of the missing clones reflect an unresolved V gene, and the others are unexplained. Within this sample are roughly 38,000 clones, with roughly 80% of them counted one time only. The ten largest account for less than 6% of the sample. The specimen comprised unsorted PBMCs, sampled 3.4 years after starting antiretroviral therapy. Every receptor here comes from a man aged 25 to 40 with HIV.

This chain joins TRBV27 and TRBJ2-5; TRBD1 agrees at 10 bases. Germline values: CDR1 MNHEY, CDR2 SMNVEV (reference sequence). The CDR3 spans 15 residues. After removal of 6 bases from V and 2 bases from J, the junction contained 6 bases not matched to a gene. The CDR3 nucleotides are TGTGCCAGCAGACGCGGACAGGGGGTACAAGAGACCCAGTACTTC. This encodes CASRRGQGVQETQYF.

This CDR3 is CASSDGPYRTEAFF. In nucleotides, the CDR3 is TGTGCCAGCTCAGACGGGCCTTATAGGACTGAAGCTTTCTTT. J is TRBJ1-1 and V is TRBV18; no firm D call. Germline lookup yields CDR1 KGHSH and CDR2 LQKENI. Between the trimmed V and J ends, which lost 5 bases and 5 bases, there was a span of 15 bases. The CDR3 has 14 amino acids.

The rearrangement links TRBV18 to TRBJ2-1; D gene unclear. Trimming took off 3 bases at V and 2 bases at J, with 8 bases between the two ends. CDR3 length equals 14 residues. Germline V gene sequence: CDR1 KGHSH, CDR2 LQKENI. The CDR3 loop reads CASSPRIPYNEQFF. CDR3 sequence (DNA): TGTGCCAGCTCACCCCGGATACCCTACAATGAGCAGTTCTTC.